The 23 T cell receptor beta chains reported below all come from one sample, sequenced in a study of OX40 agonist ivuxolimab in advanced cancers. Sequencing was performed with immunoSEQ multiplex PCR; in TCRdb, only in-frame clones are kept and a portion is missing. The profile shows about 19,000 clones, about 83% of them singletons. The sequencing used CD4+ or CD8+ T cells sorted from blood, collected in a trial of the OX40 agonist ivuxolimab. Receptors were obtained from an adult with an advanced solid tumor such as melanoma, head and neck, liver or kidney cancer.

This clone came up a few times. J is TRBJ2-5 and V is TRBV5-4; TRBD2 matches at 13 bases. The CDR3 runs to 19 residues. Germline loops: CDR1 SGHNT, CDR2 YYREEE (reference sequence). The junction had 16 bases not matched to a gene; V was cut back by 4 bases and J by 4 bases. The CDR3 DNA sequence: TGTGCCAGCAGCGGCGGACTAGCGGGGGATTCTATTTGGGGAGAGACCCAGTACTTC. It specifies CASSGGLAGDSIWGETQYF.

This chain links TRBV28 with TRBJ1-2, with TRBD1 matching 10 bases. The CDR3 runs to 16 residues. The germline V gene encodes CDR1 MDHEN and CDR2 SYDVKM. J lost 4 bases, V lost 6 bases, and 11 bases had no gene match. DNA of the CDR3: TGTGCCAGCAGCCCGGCGGGACAGGGGTCGGGCTATGGCTACACCTTC. It is translated as CASSPAGQGSGYGYTF.

The chain carries TRBV6-6 and TRBJ1-1; D unclear. Trimming took 6 bases from V and 1 from J, leaving 12 bases between them. This CDR3 has 14 residues. The germline CDR1 and CDR2 sequences are MNHNY and SVGAGI (reference sequence). The CDR3 DNA is TGTGCCAGCAGGATGAGAGTTTCGAACACTGAAGCTTTCTTT. Translating it yields CASRMRVSNTEAFF.

The chain couples TRBV28 to TRBJ2-3, with D perhaps matching TRBD2 (6 bases). Looked up from germline, CDR1 is MDHEN and CDR2 is SYDVKM. V lost 7 bases and J lost 1, with 15 bases in between. This CDR3 is 15 amino acids long. CDR3 in amino acids: CASIPLAGGTDTQYF. The CDR3 bases are TGTGCCAGCATCCCACTAGCTGGCGGCACAGATACGCAGTATTTT.

This clone is a singleton in its sample. The J gene is TRBJ2-5, the V gene TRBV27; D is ambiguous. CDR3 size: 13 residues. Per the germline V gene, CDR1 is MNHEY and CDR2 is SMNVEV (reference sequence). The V and J ends lost 2 bases and 3 bases respectively, with 7 bases between them. The CDR3 loop is CASSLGGEETQYF. CDR3 nucleotides: TGTGCCAGCAGTTTAGGTGGCGAAGAGACCCAGTACTTC.

The CDR3 sequence: CASYAPGTEQFF. CDR3 DNA sequence: TGTGCCAGCTACGCCCCGGGGACTGAGCAGTTCTTC. The chain couples TRBV18 to TRBJ2-1, with D possibly being TRBD1 or TRBD2 (5 bases each). The ends were cut back, 7 bases at V and 9 bases at J, with 13 bases in the middle. Germline CDR1 is KGHSH and CDR2 is LQKENI. CDR3 size: 12 residues. Full variable domain (remainder filled in from reference TRBV18 and TRBJ2-1): NAGVMQNPRHLVRRRGQEARLRCSPMKGHSHVYWYRQLPEEGLKFMVYLQKENIIDESGMPKERFSAEFPKEGPSILRIQQVVRGDSAAYFCASYAPGTEQFFGPGTRLTVL.

V usage is TRBV27 and J usage is TRBJ2-5; D gene unclear. This CDR3 is built from 14 residues. Trimming shortened V by 3 bases and J by 2 bases, and 10 bases separated the two germline ends. The germline V gene has CDR1 MNHEY and CDR2 SMNVEV (reference sequence). CDR3 in amino acids: CASSLLGRQETQYF. CDR3 DNA: TGTGCCAGCAGTTTGCTAGGCAGACAAGAGACCCAGTACTTC.

The rearrangement links TRBV7-6 to TRBJ2-7, with a tentative D call TRBD2 (6 bases). The CDR3 totals 14 residues. The V and J ends lost 4 bases and 6 bases respectively, with 16 bases between them. CDR1 is SGHVS and CDR2 is FNYEAQ in the germline V gene. The CDR3 reads CASSSGGSRAEQYF. The CDR3 nucleotides are TGTGCCAGCAGCTCTGGAGGGTCACGGGCCGAGCAGTACTTC.

J is TRBJ2-7 and V is TRBV7-9, with a weak D call TRBD1 (7 bases). The germline gives CDR1 SEHNR, CDR2 FQNEAQ (reference sequence). Trimming removed 1 base at V and 4 bases at J, with 14 bases between. The CDR3 extends over 15 amino acids. CDR3 sequence: CASSLVVPGGYEQYF. DNA for the CDR3: TGTGCCAGCAGCTTAGTTGTGCCAGGGGGGTACGAGCAGTACTTC. Looking up the rest from reference TRBV7-9 and TRBJ2-7 gives the full variable domain: DTGVSQNPRHKITKRGQNVTFRCDPISEHNRLYWYRQTLGQGPEFLTYFQNEAQLEKSRLLSDRFSAERPKGSFSTLEIQRTEQGDSAMYLCASSLVVPGGYEQYFGPGTRLTVT.

The rearrangement uses TRBV9 and TRBJ1-1; 9 nucleotides agree with TRBD1. V lost 4 bases and J lost 5; bases outside the gene matches: 12. CDR1 is SGDLS and CDR2 is YYNGEE in the germline V gene. This CDR3 is 16 amino acids long. The CDR3 nucleotides read TGTGCCAGCAGCTTCCGGACAGGGGTGGCGTCGACTGAAGCTTTCTTT. This encodes CASSFRTGVASTEAFF.

The V call is TRBV4-3, the J call TRBJ2-5; 10 bases align to TRBD1. CDR3 size: 19 residues. The J segment lost 1 base and the V segment lost 0 bases, leaving 11 bases of the junction unmatched. CDR1 is LGHNA and CDR2 is YSLEER in the germline V gene. CDR3 coding DNA: TGCGCCAGCAGCCAAGATAGAACCGGGACAGGGGCGACCCAAGAGACCCAGTACTTC. Encoded protein: CASSQDRTGTGATQETQYF.

The CDR3 nucleotides are TGTGCCAGCAGTACAGGGGGCGACGAGCAGTACTTC. Protein: CASSTGGDEQYF. This chain links TRBV27 with TRBJ2-5; TRBD1 matches at 9 bases. The end of the DNA aligns better with TRBJ2-7, so the J call may be wrong. Germline V gene lookup returns CDR1 MNHEY and CDR2 SMNVEV (reference sequence). This CDR3 contains 12 residues.

The gene calls are TRBV28 and TRBJ1-1; maybe TRBD1 (6 bases). Germline V gene sequence: CDR1 MDHEN, CDR2 SYDVKM. V was clipped by 9 bases and J by 3 bases, with 23 bases between them. This CDR3 is built from 16 residues. The CDR3 DNA reads as TGTGCCAGTCGACAATCGGCAGGGGCTAAGGACACTGAAGCTTTCTTT. It encodes CASRQSAGAKDTEAFF.

V is TRBV7-3 and J is TRBJ2-5; maybe TRBD2 (5 bases). V was shortened by 2 bases and J by 2 bases, with 12 bases between the two germline ends. The CDR3 has 15 residues. Looked up from germline, CDR1 is SGHTA and CDR2 is FQGTGA. The chain's CDR3 is CASSLGPRGQETQYF. The CDR3 bases are TGTGCCAGCAGCTTAGGGCCCCGGGGTCAAGAGACCCAGTACTTC.

The V and J genes are TRBV30 and TRBJ2-5, with 9 bases that match TRBD2. The CDR3 is 15 residues long. The germline gives CDR1 GTSNPN, CDR2 SVGIG (reference sequence). The trim removed 0 bases at V and 9 bases at J, leaving 11 bases unmatched. The CDR3 region has the DNA TGTGCCTGGAGTGTACCTCTAGCGGGGTTCTGGGCCCAGTACTTC. This translates into CAWSVPLAGFWAQYF. Full variable domain (rest looked up from reference TRBV30 and TRBJ2-5): SQTIHQWPATLVQPVGSPLSLECTVEGTSNPNLYWYRQAAGRGLQLLFYSVGIGQISSEVPQNLSASRPQDRQFILSSKKLLLSDSGFYLCAWSVPLAGFWAQYFGPGTRLLVL.

V usage is TRBV19 and J usage is TRBJ2-1; no clear D gene. The V end lost 4 bases, the J end lost 8 bases, and 15 bases lay between the germline ends. The CDR3 is made up of 14 amino acids. The germline V gene has CDR1 LNHDA and CDR2 SQIVND (reference sequence). In DNA form, the CDR3 reads TGTGCCAGTAGTAGTACGCCATTGTACGATGAGCAGTTCTTC. Translating it yields CASSSTPLYDEQFF.

The sample holds one count of this clone. The chain links TRBV4-1 to TRBJ1-5; unclear D gene. The CDR3 has 15 amino acids. Germline CDR1 reads MGHRA; CDR2 reads YSYEKL. Between the trimmed V and J ends, which lost 0 bases and 6 bases, there was a span of 12 bases. The CDR3 reads CASSQEGRNTQPQHF. The CDR3 DNA is TGCGCCAGCAGCCAAGAAGGGAGGAACACTCAGCCCCAGCATTTT.

The chain combines TRBV27 with TRBJ1-1, with D tentatively TRBD1 (5 bases). Germline V gene sequence: CDR1 MNHEY, CDR2 SMNVEV (reference sequence). The CDR3 is 14 amino acids. V was cut by 4 bases and J by 5 bases, with 14 bases left in between. DNA of the CDR3: TGTGCCAGCAGTTACGGGGCAGGGTGGACTGAAGCTTTCTTT. It is translated as CASSYGAGWTEAFF.

The chain joins TRBV10-1 to TRBJ2-7; no clear D gene. V lost 2 bases, J lost 5 bases, and 22 bases lay in between. Germline V CDR1 and CDR2: WNHNN, SYGVQD (reference sequence). The CDR3 runs to 17 residues. The CDR3, as DNA: TGCGCCAGCAGTGAGGTCTTAGGAAAGGGAAAATGGGACGAGCAGTACTTC. This sequence encodes CASSEVLGKGKWDEQYF.

The V gene is TRBV9, the J gene TRBJ2-2, with D hard to call. The CDR3 sequence is 15 residues long. V was cut by 3 bases and J by 5 bases, with 14 bases left in between. The germline CDR1 and CDR2 sequences are SGDLS and YYNGEE. CDR3 amino acids: CASSGTAGPTGELFF. In DNA form, the CDR3 reads TGTGCCAGCAGCGGAACTGCAGGACCGACCGGGGAGCTGTTTTTT.

The V gene is TRBV28, the J gene TRBJ1-5; no clear D gene. In germline, CDR1 is MDHEN, CDR2 SYDVKM. Trimming shortened V by 8 bases and J by 8 bases, and 10 bases separated the two germline ends. The CDR3 has 11 residues. The CDR3 is CASGPEEPQHF. CDR3 DNA sequence: TGTGCCAGCGGACCCGAAGAGCCCCAGCATTTT. Using reference TRBV28 and TRBJ1-5 for the parts outside the CDR3, the full variable domain is DVKVTQSSRYLVKRTGEKVFLECVQDMDHENMFWYRQDPGLGLRLIYFSYDVKMKEKGDIPEGYSVSREKKERFSLILESASTNQTSMYLCASGPEEPQHFGDGTRLSIL.

This chain uses TRBV4-1 with TRBJ2-3; 7 bases line up with TRBD1. J was trimmed by 2 bases and V by 0 bases; bases with no gene match: 5. This CDR3 is 16 amino acids long. The germline CDR1 and CDR2 sequences are MGHRA and YSYEKL. Here the CDR3 DNA reads TGCGCCAGCAGCCAAGATAACAGGGGATACACAGATACGCAGTATTTT. Amino acids: CASSQDNRGYTDTQYF.

In the case of this clone: The junction shows a germline mismatch at one end, possibly a read error. The genes are TRBV6-5 and TRBJ1-1, with no clear D. Germline V gene sequence: CDR1 MNHEY, CDR2 SVGAGI. This CDR3 contains 14 residues. The CDR3 loop is CAISEEKPNTEAFF. In DNA, the CDR3 is TGTGCCATCAGTGAAGAGAAGCCGAACACTGAAGCTTTCTTT.